This T cell receptor beta chain stems from a study of CD8 T cells in ankylosing spondylitis. Whole-study results and caveats: The clones that were linked to disease were reported to be significantly enriched in matched synovial fluid samples from ankylosing spondylitis patients. As for the disease-linked clones, they showed a CD8+ phenotype and occurred at relatively low frequencies in peripheral blood. Ankylosing spondylitis blood seemed to carry a telltale TCR beta motif made of several highly homologous variants.

With respect to this clonotype: The antigen is unknown.

TCRdb reprocessed the 5' RACE reads via MiXCR and lists one record per CDR3 protein. Of 150,000 or so distinct CDR3 sequences listed, around a third were seen once; the top ten hold 4.5% to 6%. This TCR derives from a male donor with ankylosing spondylitis. Sequenced input: synovial fluid, either unsorted or a sorted T cell fraction (not recorded which).

The CDR3 loop reads CASSLETSMNTEAFF. CDR3 sequence (DNA): TGTGCCAGCAGCTTAGAGACATCCATGAACACTGAAGCTTTCTTT. The chain uses TRBV7-2 and TRBJ1-1; unclear D gene. CDR3 length: 15 amino acids. V was pared by 1 base and J by 0 bases, with 9 bases between. From germline, CDR1 is SGHTA and CDR2 FQGNSA. Full variable domain (missing parts from reference TRBV7-2 and TRBJ1-1): GAGVSQSPSNKVTEKGKDVELRCDPISGHTALYWYRQSLGQGLEFLIYFQGNSAPDKSGLPSDRFSAERTGGSVSTLTIQRTQQEDSAVYLCASSLETSMNTEAFFGQGTRLTVV.